A single sample is the source of the 25 T cell receptor beta chains below, sequenced in a study of T cell responses to AZD1222 COVID-19 vaccine. Only in-frame clones appear in the TCRdb table, and some are missing; sequencing was by immunoSEQ multiplex PCR. Here the sample spans approximately 140,000 clones, about 89% being singletons. Sequenced here: peripheral blood, sampled on day 0 of AZD1222 vaccination. The source of these receptors is an adult in good health.

The V call is TRBV28, the J call TRBJ1-2; unclear D gene. The CDR3 is 11 residues long. CDR1 and CDR2 (germline): MDHEN, SYDVKM. Deletions cut 4 bases from V and 4 bases from J, with 4 bases between. The CDR3: CASSSTYGYTF. The CDR3 nucleotides are TGTGCCAGCAGTTCGACCTATGGCTACACCTTC.

This clone was detected only once. This chain links TRBV6-1 with TRBJ2-3; D is perhaps TRBD2 (6 bases). Germline CDR1 reads MNHNS; CDR2 reads SASEGT. The CDR3 contains 16 residues. Trimming shortened V by 2 bases and J by 0 bases, and 12 bases separated the two germline ends. The DNA for the CDR3 is TGTGCCAGCAGTGAACCCGCGGGATCTAGCACAGATACGCAGTATTTT. Its protein is CASSEPAGSSTDTQYF.

The gene calls are TRBV19 and TRBJ1-1; no clear D. There are 17 residues in the CDR3. The germline V gene has CDR1 LNHDA and CDR2 SQIVND (reference sequence). V was pared by 4 bases and J by 0 bases, with 18 bases between. The CDR3 sequence is CASSKTRTDLLNTEAFF. The CDR3 coding sequence is TGTGCCAGTAGTAAAACCCGGACGGACCTTCTGAACACTGAAGCTTTCTTT.

The chain joins TRBV6-5 to TRBJ1-1, with a possible D match to TRBD1 (5 bases). V lost 0 bases, J lost 4 bases, and 12 bases lay in between. The CDR3 has 15 residues. The germline V gene has CDR1 MNHEY and CDR2 SVGAGI. CDR3 DNA: TGTGCCAGCAGTTACTCGGGGGGGATCTTCACTGAAGCTTTCTTT. This gives the protein CASSYSGGIFTEAFF.

The V and J genes are TRBV28 and TRBJ1-4, with 7 bases fitting TRBD1. This CDR3 is built from 16 residues. V was pared by 5 bases and J by 5 bases, with 11 bases of the junction left unmatched. Germline CDR1 is MDHEN and CDR2 is SYDVKM. CDR3 DNA sequence: TGTGCCAGCAGTCCCCAAGAGGCAGGGGGAAATGAAAAACTGTTTTTT. Its protein is CASSPQEAGGNEKLFF.

The chain joins TRBV9 to TRBJ2-6; D not certain. V lost 3 bases, J lost 0 bases, and 16 bases lay in between. Germline V gives CDR1 SGDLS, CDR2 YYNGEE. There are 18 residues in the CDR3. CDR3 amino acids: CASSGEFLPNSGANVLTF. CDR3 in DNA: TGTGCCAGCAGCGGCGAATTTCTGCCGAACTCTGGGGCCAACGTCCTGACTTTC.

The rearrangement joins TRBV5-4 to TRBJ1-2; 10 nucleotides align to TRBD1. Germline V gene lookup returns CDR1 SGHNT and CDR2 YYREEE (reference sequence). Unmatched junction bases numbered 12, after V lost 4 bases and J lost 0 bases. There are 18 residues in the CDR3. The CDR3 DNA follows: TGTGCCAGCAGCCCCGGGACAGGGGTTCTGCTTACTAACTATGGCTACACCTTC. Protein product: CASSPGTGVLLTNYGYTF.

V usage is TRBV4-1 and J usage is TRBJ1-6; D is possibly TRBD1 (6 bases). Trimming left V 0 bases short and J 9 bases short, with 18 bases between. From germline, CDR1 is MGHRA and CDR2 YSYEKL. The length of the CDR3 is 17 residues. The CDR3 is CASSQDPSQGSGSPLHF. DNA of the CDR3: TGCGCCAGCAGCCAAGATCCTTCACAGGGTTCGGGTTCACCCCTCCACTTT.

The table lists this clone with a count of one. The chain has TRBV30 and TRBJ1-4, with no clear D. V dropped 1 base and J dropped 5 bases, with 14 bases sitting between them. Germline assignment: CDR1 GTSNPN and CDR2 SVGIG (reference sequence). This CDR3 is 15 amino acids long. The CDR3, as DNA: TGTGCCTGGAGTGACCCCTGGGAACTGAATGAAAAACTGTTTTTT. Protein product: CAWSDPWELNEKLFF.

This CDR3 reads CASSFPPTNEKLFF. CDR3 nucleotide sequence: TGTGCCAGCAGTTTCCCCCCGACTAATGAAAAACTGTTTTTT. The rearrangement links TRBV28 to TRBJ1-4; no definite D call. Between the trimmed V and J ends, which lost 3 bases and 2 bases, there was a span of 7 bases. The length of the CDR3 is 14 residues. Germline V gene lookup returns CDR1 MDHEN and CDR2 SYDVKM. Based on the CDR3 plus reference TRBV28 and TRBJ1-4, the full variable domain is DVKVTQSSRYLVKRTGEKVFLECVQDMDHENMFWYRQDPGLGLRLIYFSYDVKMKEKGDIPEGYSVSREKKERFSLILESASTNQTSMYLCASSFPPTNEKLFFGSGTQLSVL.

The chain combines TRBV18 with TRBJ2-5, with TRBD1 identical over 8 bases. Germline V lookup: CDR1 KGHSH, CDR2 LQKENI. CDR3 length: 15 amino acids. Unmatched junction bases numbered 10, after V lost 6 bases and J lost 4 bases. CDR3 in DNA: TGTGCCAGCTCGCGGACAGGGCACTCTCCAGAGACCCAGTACTTC. Amino acid sequence: CASSRTGHSPETQYF.

This clone was seen more than once but under ten times. The V call is TRBV19, the J call TRBJ1-2, with 8 positions matching TRBD1. The germline V gene has CDR1 LNHDA and CDR2 SQIVND (reference sequence). The CDR3 length is 15 residues. Losses at the gene ends were 1 base for V and 3 bases for J; bases not matched to a gene: 4. The CDR3 here is CASSIATGDHYGYTF. Written as DNA, the CDR3 is TGTGCCAGTAGTATAGCGACAGGGGATCACTATGGCTACACCTTC.

The CDR3 sequence is CASSYARTTTDTQYF. The CDR3 nucleotides are TGTGCCAGCAGTTACGCGCGGACAACGACAGATACGCAGTATTTT. The rearrangement joins TRBV6-5 to TRBJ2-3; D is perhaps TRBD1 (5 bases). The CDR3 has 15 residues. V was trimmed by 2 bases and J by 3 bases, leaving 12 bases between them. The germline V gene has CDR1 MNHEY and CDR2 SVGAGI.

The CDR3 DNA follows: TGCGCCAGCAGCCAAGATTATAGGGGGGGCGGAAACCACGAGCAGTACTTC. This sequence encodes CASSQDYRGGGNHEQYF. The chain has TRBV4-1 and TRBJ2-7; perhaps TRBD2 as D (7 bases). CDR3 length equals 17 residues. Germline V gene data show CDR1 as MGHRA and CDR2 as YSYEKL. Trimming cost V 0 bases and J 5 bases, with 20 bases left between them.

This chain links TRBV5-1 with TRBJ1-1; a possible D gene is TRBD1 (6 bases). Deletions cut 0 bases from V and 1 base from J, with 13 bases between. This CDR3 has 16 amino acids. The germline gives CDR1 SGHRS, CDR2 YFSETQ. CDR3 region: CASSLDIGRGNTEAFF. The CDR3 DNA follows: TGCGCCAGCAGCTTGGATATAGGCAGGGGGAACACTGAAGCTTTCTTT.

The rearrangement links TRBV18 to TRBJ1-2; tentatively, D is TRBD1 (5 bases). V was shortened by 3 bases and J by 6 bases, with 11 bases between the two germline ends. The CDR3 length is 13 residues. Germline assignment: CDR1 KGHSH and CDR2 LQKENI. CDR3 nucleotide sequence: TGTGCCAGCTCACCCCTAGAAGGGGATGGCTACACCTTC. The encoded protein is CASSPLEGDGYTF.

The V call is TRBV5-1, the J call TRBJ2-7, with 7 bases fitting TRBD1. V was clipped by 0 bases and J by 5 bases; unmatched bases: 2. Germline V gives CDR1 SGHRS, CDR2 YFSETQ. This CDR3 spans 13 amino acids. The CDR3 reads CASSLDRGDEQYF. DNA of the CDR3: TGCGCCAGCAGCTTGGACAGGGGAGACGAGCAGTACTTC. The full variable domain, completed using reference TRBV5-1 and TRBJ2-7, is KAGVTQTPRYLIKTRGQQVTLSCSPISGHRSVSWYQQTPGQGLQFLFEYFSETQRNKGNFPGRFSGRQFSNSRSEMNVSTLELGDSALYLCASSLDRGDEQYFGPGTRLTVT.

The V and J genes are TRBV7-9 and TRBJ1-1; 8 nucleotides agree with TRBD1. The CDR3 extends over 15 amino acids. J was trimmed by 0 bases and V by 6 bases; bases with no gene match: 6. CDR1 and CDR2 (germline): SEHNR, FQNEAQ (reference sequence). CDR3 region: CASSLGQGLNTEAFF. In nucleotides, the CDR3 is TGTGCCAGCAGTCTAGGACAGGGATTGAACACTGAAGCTTTCTTT.

The chain combines TRBV7-8 with TRBJ1-5; D unresolved. Germline lookup yields CDR1 SGHVS and CDR2 FQNEAQ. The CDR3 totals 13 residues. V lost 1 base to trimming and J lost 7 bases, with 8 bases between them. In nucleotides, the CDR3 is TGTGCCAGCAGCTTAGGCGTGGCCCAGCCCCAGCATTTT. Its protein product is CASSLGVAQPQHF.

The rearrangement joins TRBV27 to TRBJ2-7; possibly TRBD1 for D (6 bases). CDR3 size: 13 residues. V was shortened by 3 bases and J by 1 base, with 7 bases between the two germline ends. CDR1 and CDR2 (germline): MNHEY, SMNVEV (reference sequence). The CDR3 sequence: CASSFRGSYEQYF. The CDR3 DNA sequence: TGTGCCAGCAGTTTCAGGGGATCCTACGAGCAGTACTTC.

J is TRBJ2-2 and V is TRBV7-2; D is unclear. The CDR3 is 15 residues long. Germline CDR1 reads SGHTA; CDR2 reads FQGNSA. V shed 3 bases and J shed 1 base, with 9 bases lying between them. CDR3 protein: CASSFARGNTGELFF. CDR3 coding DNA: TGTGCCAGCAGCTTTGCCCGCGGGAACACCGGGGAGCTGTTTTTT.

The gene calls are TRBV27 and TRBJ2-3, with 7 bases matching TRBD2. The CDR3 runs to 16 residues. After removal of 2 bases from V and 1 base from J, the junction contained 6 bases not matched to a gene. Germline-derived CDR1 and CDR2 are MNHEY and SMNVEV (reference sequence). CDR3 nucleotide sequence: TGTGCCAGCAGTTTACTCGCGGGGGTGGGCACAGATACGCAGTATTTT. This encodes CASSLLAGVGTDTQYF.

The chain combines TRBV3-1 (or the pseudogene TRBV3-2) with TRBJ1-2; 8 positions agree with TRBD1. Germline V gene data show CDR1 as LGHDT and CDR2 as YNNKEL (reference sequence). Trimming took 1 base from V and 4 from J; bases not matched to a gene: 14. This CDR3 is built from 18 residues. In DNA, the CDR3 is TGTGCCAGCAGCCAAGTACCTCCTTCGACAGGGGCGGTCTATGGCTACACCTTC. Translating it yields CASSQVPPSTGAVYGYTF.

The chain recombines TRBV21-1 with TRBJ2-1; whether TRBD1, the table's D call, matches the DNA was not checked. TRBV21-1 is shown as a pseudogene. The CDR3 runs 13 residues. Here the CDR3 DNA reads TGTGCCAGCAGCCACAGGGGGAAGACTGAGCAGTTCTTC. Its protein product is CASSHRGKTEQFF.

The chain carries TRBV9 and TRBJ2-3; the match to TRBD2 covers 8 bases. Per the germline V gene, CDR1 is SGDLS and CDR2 is YYNGEE. Trimming took 5 bases from V and 4 from J; bases not matched to a gene: 9. The CDR3 consists of 15 residues. The CDR3 sequence: CASSSGASSSDTQYF. The CDR3 coding sequence is TGTGCCAGCAGTAGCGGGGCCTCCTCTTCAGATACGCAGTATTTT.